These 16 T cell receptor beta chains were sequenced from one sample in a study of blood T cell repertoires in COVID-19. Using immunoSEQ multiplex PCR, the repertoire was profiled, and TCRdb retains in-frame clones only, with some absent. The table includes some 100,000 clones, about 85% detected once. The sample comprised peripheral blood. These receptors all stem from a man aged 55-75 years with acute or convalescent COVID-19.

J is TRBJ1-5 and V is TRBV19; 8 positions match TRBD1. CDR1 LNHDA and CDR2 SQIVND come from the germline V gene (reference sequence). This CDR3 is 15 amino acids long. The V and J ends lost 5 bases and 9 bases, in that order; junction bases with no gene match: 12. This CDR3 is CASSPRGQGILPQHF. The CDR3 DNA follows: TGTGCCAGTAGTCCGAGAGGACAGGGAATCTTGCCCCAGCATTTT.

This rearrangement joins TRBV2 to TRBJ2-3; D is uncertain. This CDR3 has 13 residues. CDR1 is SNHLY and CDR2 is FYNNEI in the germline V gene. V lost 2 bases and J lost 3, with 6 bases in between. The CDR3 loop is CASSELRTDTQYF. Here the CDR3 DNA reads TGTGCCAGCAGTGAACTGAGGACAGATACGCAGTATTTT.

The V gene is TRBV29-1, the J gene TRBJ1-1, with TRBD1 matching 8 bases. The CDR3 totals 13 residues. Germline V CDR1 and CDR2: SQVTM, ANQGSEA. V shed 3 bases and J 5 bases; nucleotides not matched to a gene: 5. CDR3 DNA: TGCAGCGTTGACAATCGACAGGGGACTGAAGCTTTCTTT. Residues: CSVDNRQGTEAFF.

V gene TRBV11-3 combines with J gene TRBJ1-2; 9 bases agree with TRBD1. V lost 11 bases to trimming and J lost 6 bases; unmatched junction nucleotides: 16. The CDR3 is 15 residues long. CDR1 is SGHNT and CDR2 is YENEEA in the germline V gene. DNA of the CDR3: TGTGCCGGAAGGGGAGGGGGGACAGGGCGGAATGGCTACACCTTC. The encoded protein is CAGRGGGTGRNGYTF.

The chain joins TRBV7-6 to TRBJ2-7; 8 nucleotides line up with TRBD1. CDR1 is SGHVS and CDR2 is FNYEAQ in the germline V gene. This CDR3 is 12 amino acids long. The trim removed 8 bases at V and 2 bases at J, leaving 2 bases unmatched. The CDR3 reads CASGTGPYEQYF. The CDR3 DNA reads TGTGCCAGCGGGACAGGACCCTACGAGCAGTACTTC.

The chain links TRBV4-2 to TRBJ2-1; TRBD1 matches 9 bases. V dropped 0 bases and J dropped 4; count of bases not matched to a gene: 10. The CDR3 covers 18 residues. CDR1 and CDR2 from the germline V gene are LGHNA and YNFKEQ. CDR3 in amino acids: CASSQDLYRTGDYNEQFF. In DNA form, the CDR3 reads TGTGCCAGCAGCCAAGACCTCTATCGGACAGGGGATTACAATGAGCAGTTCTTC.

The chain has TRBV7-2 and TRBJ2-1; 9 bases map to TRBD2. The CDR3 totals 13 residues. From germline, CDR1 is SGHTA and CDR2 FQGNSA. V gave up 0 bases and J gave up 16 bases; unmatched junction bases: 7. The CDR3 loop reads CASSLAFEREAFF. The CDR3 DNA is TGTGCCAGCAGCTTAGCGTTCGAGCGGGAGGCTTTCTTC.

The V call is TRBV19, the J call TRBJ1-5; 7 nucleotides align to TRBD1. This CDR3 contains 14 residues. The germline CDR1 and CDR2 sequences are LNHDA and SQIVND (reference sequence). Trimming took 8 bases from V and 4 from J; bases not matched to a gene: 8. The DNA for the CDR3 is TGTGCCAGTGTTTCACCAGGGGGTAATCAGCCCCAGCATTTT. Translated, it gives CASVSPGGNQPQHF.

This sequence joins TRBV7-9 and TRBJ2-1; TRBD2 matches 14 bases. V was clipped by 1 base and J by 9 bases; unmatched bases: 5. CDR3 length: 16 residues. Looked up from germline, CDR1 is SEHNR and CDR2 is FQNEAQ (reference sequence). The CDR3 sequence is CASSLGKGTSGGEQFF. The CDR3 nucleotides read TGTGCCAGCAGCTTAGGTAAAGGGACTAGCGGGGGTGAGCAGTTCTTC. Looking up the rest from reference TRBV7-9 and TRBJ2-1 gives the full variable domain: DTGVSQNPRHKITKRGQNVTFRCDPISEHNRLYWYRQTLGQGPEFLTYFQNEAQLEKSRLLSDRFSAERPKGSFSTLEIQRTEQGDSAMYLCASSLGKGTSGGEQFFGPGTRLTVL.

The V gene is TRBV3-1 (or the pseudogene TRBV3-2), the J gene TRBJ2-1; 9 bases fit TRBD2. Germline-derived CDR1 and CDR2 are LGHDT and YNNKEL (reference sequence). The trim removed 4 bases at V and 4 bases at J, leaving 8 bases unmatched. This CDR3 comprises 16 residues. CDR3 coding DNA: TGTGCCAGCAGCCGAAAGACTAGCGGCGTTTACAATGAGCAGTTCTTC. The encoded protein is CASSRKTSGVYNEQFF.

The chain couples TRBV19 to TRBJ2-1; D is unresolved. Trimming shortened V by 4 bases and J by 4 bases, and 11 bases separated the two germline ends. Germline CDR1 reads LNHDA; CDR2 reads SQIVND (reference sequence). This CDR3 region has 14 residues. The CDR3 reads CASSRPDSYNEQFF. The CDR3 DNA reads TGTGCCAGTAGTAGGCCAGATTCATACAATGAGCAGTTCTTC.

The chain joins TRBV28 to TRBJ1-5; D possibly corresponds to TRBD1 (6 bases). V was trimmed by 1 base and J by 7 bases, leaving 17 bases between them. CDR3 length: 16 amino acids. CDR1 and CDR2 (germline): MDHEN, SYDVKM. CDR3 nucleotides: TGTGCCAGCAGTTTATTCGCCAGGGGAAACAGACAGCCCCAGCATTTT. Translating it yields CASSLFARGNRQPQHF.

The chain links TRBV7-9 to TRBJ1-1, with 10 positions matching TRBD1. The CDR3 is 15 residues long. Germline V gene lookup returns CDR1 SEHNR and CDR2 FQNEAQ (reference sequence). V gave up 5 bases and J gave up 1 base; unmatched junction bases: 4. DNA of the CDR3: TGTGCCAGCAGCGTGGGACAGGGGAAGAACACTGAAGCTTTCTTT. Protein sequence: CASSVGQGKNTEAFF.

The chain employs TRBV9 and TRBJ1-6, with TRBD1 as a possible D gene (5 bases). V shed 4 bases and J shed 9 bases, with 14 bases lying between them. This CDR3 has 14 amino acids. Germline lookup yields CDR1 SGDLS and CDR2 YYNGEE. This chain's CDR3 is CASSRQIGVSPLHF. Written as DNA, the CDR3 is TGTGCCAGCAGCCGACAAATAGGGGTTTCACCCCTCCACTTT.

This clone was recorded only once. J is TRBJ2-2 and V is TRBV27; D is possibly TRBD1 (6 bases). Germline V gene lookup returns CDR1 MNHEY and CDR2 SMNVEV (reference sequence). The CDR3 runs 14 residues. V lost 7 bases to trimming and J lost 4 bases, with 13 bases between them. The CDR3 is CASTQQGSTGELFF. Here the CDR3 DNA reads TGTGCCAGCACCCAACAGGGTAGCACCGGGGAGCTGTTTTTT.

For this clone: The junction differs from germline at one of its ends, possibly a read error. This sequence joins TRBV6-5 and TRBJ2-1; D may be TRBD2 (7 bases). The CDR3 sequence is 14 residues long. The V gene's germline CDR1 is MNHEY and CDR2 SVGAGI. The DNA for the CDR3 is TGTGCCAGCAGGGTACCGGGGGGCTACTATGAGCAGTTCTTC. This gives the protein CASRVPGGYYEQFF.